This TCR beta chain was identified in a study of T-cell reconstitution after alpha-beta-depleted transplantation in children. General study findings and limits: About two months after transplant, alpha-beta T cells reportedly came from several hundred expanded graft clones.

TCRbeta library construction was performed incorporating unique molecular identifiers. One entry per CDR3 protein, called by TCRdb with MiXCR from the PCR reads. The sample has about 58,000 distinct CDR3 sequences; 44% are singletons. The CDR3 is 15 residues long. V lost 4 bases and J lost 4, with 16 bases in between. With respect to this clonotype: Its antigen is undetermined.

The TCR was taken from a male patient aged 10 to 17 who had a stem cell transplant for acute lymphoblastic leukemia, so the T cells may come from the graft donor. The sequencing used PBMCs, mostly from graft donor cells, collected 360 days after TCRalphabeta/CD19-depleted stem cell transplant. V usage is TRBV12-3 or TRBV12-4 and J usage is TRBJ2-5; D may be TRBD1 (6 bases). CDR3 in amino acids: CASSSTGGLTETQYF. The CDR3 coding sequence is TGTGCCAGCAGTTCGACAGGCGGACTCACAGAGACCCAGTACTTC.